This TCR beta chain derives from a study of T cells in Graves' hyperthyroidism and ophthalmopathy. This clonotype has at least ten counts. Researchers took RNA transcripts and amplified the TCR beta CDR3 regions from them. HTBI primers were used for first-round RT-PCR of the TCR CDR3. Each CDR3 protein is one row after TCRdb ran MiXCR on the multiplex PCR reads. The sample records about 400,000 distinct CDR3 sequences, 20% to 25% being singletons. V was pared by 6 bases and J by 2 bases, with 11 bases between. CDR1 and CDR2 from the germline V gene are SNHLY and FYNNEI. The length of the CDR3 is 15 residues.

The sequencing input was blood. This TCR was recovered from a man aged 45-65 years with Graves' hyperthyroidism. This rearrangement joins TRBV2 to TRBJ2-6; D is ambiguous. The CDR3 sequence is CASSLDMTGANVLTF. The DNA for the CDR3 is TGTGCCAGCAGCCTTGACATGACTGGGGCCAACGTCCTGACTTTC.